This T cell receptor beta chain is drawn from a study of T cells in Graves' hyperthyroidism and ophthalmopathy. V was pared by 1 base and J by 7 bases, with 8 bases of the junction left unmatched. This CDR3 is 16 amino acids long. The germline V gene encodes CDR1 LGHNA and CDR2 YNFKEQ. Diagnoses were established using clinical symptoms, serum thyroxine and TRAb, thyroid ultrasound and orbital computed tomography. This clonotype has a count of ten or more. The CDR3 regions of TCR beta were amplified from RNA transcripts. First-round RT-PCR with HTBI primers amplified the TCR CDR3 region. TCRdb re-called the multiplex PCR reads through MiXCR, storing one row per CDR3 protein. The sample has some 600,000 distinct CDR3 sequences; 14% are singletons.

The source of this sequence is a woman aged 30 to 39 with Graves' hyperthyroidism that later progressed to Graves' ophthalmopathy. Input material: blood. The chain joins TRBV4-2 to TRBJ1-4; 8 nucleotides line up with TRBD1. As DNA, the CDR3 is TGTGCCAGCAGCCAAGTATTACAGGGGGGAGGTGAAAAACTGTTTTTT. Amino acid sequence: CASSQVLQGGGEKLFF.